This passage covers 30 T cell receptor beta chains from one sample sequenced in a study of T-cell reconstitution after alpha-beta-depleted transplantation in children. Molecular barcoding with unique molecular identifiers was used for the TCRbeta library. TCRdb recomputed calls from the PCR reads with MiXCR, one row per CDR3 protein. The sample comprises approximately 27,000 distinct CDR3 sequences, over 15% of which are singletons, and approximately 40% rests with the top ten. The sample consisted of PBMCs, mostly from graft donor cells, taken 60 days after TCRalphabeta/CD19-depleted stem cell transplant. These receptors originate from a male patient aged 2 to 10 who had a stem cell transplant for acute lymphoblastic leukemia, so the T cells may come from the graft donor.

The sample holds many counts of this clonotype. The rearrangement links TRBV20-1 to TRBJ2-2; D is unclear. Trimming took 5 bases from V and 7 from J, leaving 14 bases between them. In germline, CDR1 is DFQATT, CDR2 SNEGSKA (reference sequence). The CDR3 is 13 residues long. CDR3 sequence (DNA): TGCAGTGCTCTAGTCCCAGTTAGCGGGGAGCTGTTTTTT. This sequence encodes CSALVPVSGELFF.

This clonotype occurred many times. The chain carries TRBV12-3 or TRBV12-4 and TRBJ2-5; no firm D call. The CDR3 extends over 11 amino acids. V dropped 1 base and J dropped 4 bases, with 1 base sitting between them. CDR3 coding DNA: TGTGCCAGCAGTTTAGGAGAGACCCAGTACTTC. It is translated as CASSLGETQYF.

This chain links TRBV2 with TRBJ2-5, with 11 bases lining up with TRBD2. CDR3 length: 15 residues. V gave up 5 bases and J gave up 5 bases; unmatched junction bases: 7. Germline V gene lookup returns CDR1 SNHLY and CDR2 FYNNEI. CDR3 nucleotides: TGTGCCAGCAGTCTAGCGGGAGGAGTGGGGGAGACCCAGTACTTC. Protein sequence: CASSLAGGVGETQYF.

The chain uses TRBV20-1 and TRBJ1-2; D uncertain. V lost 6 bases to trimming and J lost 1 base, with 12 bases between them. CDR1 is DFQATT, CDR2 SNEGSKA, per germline (reference sequence). The CDR3 is 13 residues long. The CDR3 here is CSARNSLNYGYTF. The CDR3 region has the DNA TGCAGTGCCCGCAACAGCCTTAACTATGGCTACACCTTC.

The rearrangement links TRBV4-3 to TRBJ1-1, with D hard to call. V was trimmed by 0 bases and J by 6 bases, leaving 11 bases between them. This CDR3 comprises 14 residues. The germline CDR1 and CDR2 sequences are LGHNA and YSLEER. CDR3 sequence reads: CASSQDGFWAEAFF. The CDR3 region has the DNA TGCGCCAGCAGCCAAGATGGGTTCTGGGCTGAAGCTTTCTTT.

This chain uses TRBV20-1 with TRBJ2-1, with a possible D match to TRBD2 (6 bases). Trimming took 0 bases from V and 4 from J, leaving 22 bases between them. CDR1 and CDR2 (germline): DFQATT, SNEGSKA (reference sequence). The CDR3 sequence is 18 residues long. CDR3 coding DNA: TGCAGTGCTAGAGATTTTGGGGGGAAGGGGTCAGGGTACAATGAGCAGTTCTTC. Its protein product is CSARDFGGKGSGYNEQFF.

This clonotype was counted at least ten times. This chain joins TRBV5-1 and TRBJ2-6; 7 nucleotides align to TRBD1. The length of the CDR3 is 19 residues. Germline V lookup: CDR1 SGHRS, CDR2 YFSETQ. With V trimmed by 2 bases and J by 0 bases, 11 bases remained unmatched. CDR3 nucleotide sequence: TGCGCCAGCAGCTTAATATCCCCGGGACAGTACTCTGGGGCCAACGTCCTGACTTTC. It translates to CASSLISPGQYSGANVLTF.

This clonotype has more than one count but fewer than ten. The chain has TRBV15 and TRBJ2-7; tentatively, D is TRBD1 (6 bases). Trimming shortened V by 3 bases and J by 5 bases, and 17 bases separated the two germline ends. This CDR3 spans 15 amino acids. Germline CDR1 reads LNHNV; CDR2 reads YYDKDF (reference sequence). CDR3 DNA sequence: TGTGCCACCAGCAGGCGGTTGGCAGGGGCCCACGAGCAGTACTTC. Translation: CATSRRLAGAHEQYF.

CDR3 sequence reads: CSASYSGGGPIYGYTF. CDR3 DNA sequence: TGCAGTGCTAGCTATTCTGGAGGGGGACCCATCTATGGCTACACCTTC. The genes are TRBV20-1 and TRBJ1-2, with D maybe TRBD1 (6 bases). Germline CDR1 reads DFQATT; CDR2 reads SNEGSKA (reference sequence). V dropped 3 bases and J dropped 4 bases, with 21 bases sitting between them. The CDR3 totals 16 residues.

This clonotype was counted between two and nine times. CDR3 in DNA: TGTGCCAGCAGTTACAGAGGCAGGGGTAACACTGAAGCTTTCTTT. Protein sequence: CASSYRGRGNTEAFF. This sequence joins TRBV6-2 or TRBV6-3 and TRBJ1-1, with a tentative D call TRBD1 (6 bases). V lost 2 bases, J lost 2 bases, and 12 bases lay in between. This CDR3 contains 15 residues. From germline, CDR1 is MNHEY and CDR2 SVGEGT.

The genes are TRBV5-1 and TRBJ2-5; 9 bases match TRBD1. The V and J ends lost 8 bases and 5 bases, in that order; junction bases with no gene match: 4. The germline V gene encodes CDR1 SGHRS and CDR2 YFSETQ. The CDR3 contains 12 residues. The CDR3 DNA sequence: TGCGCCAGAAGGGACAGGGAGGAGACCCAGTACTTC. Its translation is CARRDREETQYF.

V is TRBV4-1 and J is TRBJ2-4, with 9 bases fitting TRBD2. The CDR3 has 15 amino acids. CDR1 is MGHRA, CDR2 YSYEKL, per germline. Unmatched junction bases numbered 4, after V lost 0 bases and J lost 7 bases. The chain's CDR3 is CASSQEFSGGNIQYF. CDR3 nucleotides: TGCGCCAGCAGCCAAGAGTTCAGCGGGGGGAACATTCAGTACTTC.

The rearrangement joins TRBV6-1 to TRBJ1-3, with 8 bases lining up with TRBD1. Germline V CDR1 and CDR2: MNHNS, SASEGT. CDR3 length: 14 amino acids. The junction had 10 bases not matched to a gene; V was cut back by 6 bases and J by 9 bases. CDR3 loop: CASRPGQGEGTIYF. The CDR3 nucleotides read TGTGCCAGCAGACCCGGACAGGGAGAAGGCACCATATATTTT.

In its sample, this clonotype was seen many times. V gene TRBV12-3 or TRBV12-4 combines with J gene TRBJ1-1, with 7 bases matching TRBD1. After removal of 7 bases from V and 2 bases from J, the junction contained 10 bases not matched to a gene. There are 15 residues in the CDR3. CDR3 in DNA: TGTGCCAGCACAATCCAGGGGGGCATTAACACTGAAGCTTTCTTT. Translated, it gives CASTIQGGINTEAFF.

This clonotype appeared many times. This chain links TRBV6-5 with TRBJ1-6; 7 bases are a match to TRBD1. Germline assignment: CDR1 MNHEY and CDR2 SVGAGI. CDR3 length: 16 residues. With V trimmed by 0 bases and J by 8 bases, 7 bases remained unmatched. The CDR3 nucleotides read TGTGCCAGCAGTTACTCTAGACAGGGTTGGGATTCACCCCTCCACTTT. As protein: CASSYSRQGWDSPLHF.

V usage is TRBV7-8 and J usage is TRBJ2-5, with D unclear. Trimming shortened V by 1 base and J by 1 base, and 7 bases separated the two germline ends. The length of the CDR3 is 14 residues. CDR1 and CDR2 (germline): SGHVS, FQNEAQ. The CDR3 region has the DNA TGTGCCAGCAGCTTAGGGAGAGGCCAAGAGACCCAGTACTTC. Translated: CASSLGRGQETQYF.

This clonotype was detected only a few times. The chain combines TRBV10-3 with TRBJ2-2; D possibly corresponds to TRBD1 (6 bases). The CDR3 is 17 amino acids. The V gene's germline CDR1 is ENHRY and CDR2 SYGVKD. V lost 2 bases, J lost 2 bases, and 15 bases lay in between. CDR3 DNA: TGTGCCATCAGTGAGACGCGGCAGGGGTCTAACACCGGGGAGCTGTTTTTT. Protein sequence: CAISETRQGSNTGELFF.

This clonotype was picked up a small number of times. This chain links TRBV5-1 with TRBJ2-5, with 15 bases fitting TRBD2. The ends lost 5 bases at V and 5 bases at J; junction bases unmatched: 10. CDR3 length: 17 residues. Germline V CDR1 and CDR2: SGHRS, YFSETQ. DNA for the CDR3: TGCGCCAGCAGTCGTGCGGGACTAGCGGGAGGAGGGGAGACCCAGTACTTC. It translates to CASSRAGLAGGGETQYF. Full variable domain (remainder filled in from reference TRBV5-1 and TRBJ2-5): KAGVTQTPRYLIKTRGQQVTLSCSPISGHRSVSWYQQTPGQGLQFLFEYFSETQRNKGNFPGRFSGRQFSNSRSEMNVSTLELGDSALYLCASSRAGLAGGGETQYFGPGTRLLVL.

By sample share, this clonotype is medium-sized. The chain is built from TRBV15 and TRBJ1-5, with D maybe TRBD1 (5 bases). V was pared by 1 base and J by 0 bases, with 7 bases between. The CDR3 runs 15 residues. The V gene's germline CDR1 is LNHNV and CDR2 YYDKDF (reference sequence). CDR3 sequence: CATSRGQISNQPQHF. The CDR3 DNA sequence: TGTGCCACCAGCAGAGGACAGATTAGCAATCAGCCCCAGCATTTT. The whole variable domain, remainder taken from reference TRBV15 and TRBJ1-5, is DAMVIQNPRYQVTQFGKPVTLSCSQTLNHNVMYWYQQKSSQAPKLLFHYYDKDFNNEADTPDNFQSRRPNTSFCFLDIRSPGLGDTAMYLCATSRGQISNQPQHFGDGTRLSIL.

The chain employs TRBV12-3 or TRBV12-4 and TRBJ2-5; either TRBD1 or TRBD2 may fit D (5 bases each). The CDR3 is made up of 14 amino acids. Trimming took off 2 bases at V and 4 bases at J, with 11 bases between the two ends. The DNA for the CDR3 is TGTGCCAGCAGTTTACAGGGTGGAGGAGAGACCCAGTACTTC. Its protein is CASSLQGGGETQYF.

This clonotype was observed a few times. The chain uses TRBV5-5 and TRBJ1-4; D is undetermined. Germline lookup yields CDR1 SGHKS and CDR2 YYEKEE (reference sequence). The CDR3 is 13 amino acids. V was pared by 3 bases and J by 5 bases, with 8 bases between. CDR3 nucleotide sequence: TGTGCCAGCAGCTCACAGAGCAATGAAAAACTGTTTTTT. Amino acid sequence: CASSSQSNEKLFF.

There are many counts of this clonotype. The chain joins TRBV12-3 or TRBV12-4 to TRBJ2-1, with 7 bases identical to TRBD1. The V gene end was trimmed by 4 bases and the J gene end by 7 bases; junction bases not matched to a gene: 4. This CDR3 is built from 13 residues. The CDR3 DNA reads TGTGCCAGCAGTTCCTCGACAGGGAATGAGCAGTTCTTC. It codes for CASSSSTGNEQFF.

Only one count was recorded for this clonotype. The chain carries TRBV6-1 and TRBJ1-1, with D unclear. Trimming removed 4 bases from V and 3 bases from J, with 9 bases in between. Germline loops: CDR1 MNHNS, CDR2 SASEGT. This CDR3 comprises 13 residues. The CDR3 sequence is CASSASTDTEAFF. The CDR3 DNA reads as TGTGCCAGCAGTGCCAGCACGGACACTGAAGCTTTCTTT.

This clonotype was detected only a few times. V and J are TRBV6-1 and TRBJ1-6; D ambiguous. From germline, CDR1 is MNHNS and CDR2 SASEGT. This CDR3 has 11 residues. Trimming took off 1 base at V and 18 bases at J, with 10 bases between the two ends. The CDR3 DNA is TGTGCCAGCAGTGAAGGTACCCTCCACCACTTT. Amino acids: CASSEGTLHHF.

This clonotype was counted a few times. This chain connects TRBV6-5 to TRBJ1-2; D is perhaps TRBD1 (6 bases). The ends were cut back, 5 bases at V and 9 bases at J, with 19 bases in the middle. Germline assignment: CDR1 MNHEY and CDR2 SVGAGI. The CDR3 contains 14 residues. The chain's CDR3 is CASSLRDISGRYTF. Here the CDR3 DNA reads TGTGCCAGCAGTCTCCGGGACATAAGTGGCCGCTACACCTTC.

The rearrangement uses TRBV11-2 and TRBJ1-6; possibly TRBD1 for D (6 bases). This CDR3 region has 14 residues. V lost 4 bases and J 7 bases, leaving 11 bases between the germline ends. CDR1 is SGHAT and CDR2 is FQNNGV in the germline V gene. CDR3 residues: CASSSQGLNSPLHF. The CDR3 DNA reads as TGTGCCAGCAGCTCACAGGGACTCAATTCACCCCTCCACTTT.

This clonotype has just a few counts. The J gene is TRBJ2-1, the V gene TRBV20-1, with 7 bases that match TRBD2. J lost 2 bases, V lost 5 bases, and 6 bases had no gene match. The germline gives CDR1 DFQATT, CDR2 SNEGSKA (reference sequence). This CDR3 is built from 14 residues. The CDR3 nucleotides read TGCAGTGCTCTCCCTAGCGGTCCCTACAATGAGCAGTTCTTC. Protein: CSALPSGPYNEQFF.

Only a few counts were recorded for this clonotype. This sequence joins TRBV5-1 and TRBJ1-2, with D tentatively TRBD1 (5 bases). CDR1 and CDR2 (germline): SGHRS, YFSETQ. The CDR3 is 15 residues long. Trimming took 3 bases from V and 4 from J, leaving 16 bases between them. This CDR3 is CASSSQGRAGYGYTF. The CDR3 coding sequence is TGCGCCAGCAGCTCGCAGGGAAGGGCCGGCTATGGCTACACCTTC.

This clonotype was found a few times. The chain couples TRBV6-6 to TRBJ2-7; no firm D call. Germline values: CDR1 MNHNY, CDR2 SVGAGI (reference sequence). Trimming took 0 bases from V and 3 from J, leaving 6 bases between them. This CDR3 is 13 amino acids long. CDR3 coding DNA: TGTGCCAGCAGTTACTCGGGTAGCTACGAGCAGTACTTC. This sequence encodes CASSYSGSYEQYF.

This clonotype is classed as medium-sized. This chain links TRBV7-6 with TRBJ1-5; 7 positions match TRBD1. The CDR3 length is 15 residues. Germline-derived CDR1 and CDR2 are SGHVS and FNYEAQ. The J segment lost 2 bases and the V segment lost 5 bases, leaving 6 bases of the junction unmatched. The CDR3 DNA reads TGTGCCAGCAGCGCAGGGGGGGCGGGCAATCAGCCCCAGCATTTT. This encodes CASSAGGAGNQPQHF.